The 27 T cell receptor beta chains listed next were all sequenced from one sample in a study of blood T cell repertoires in COVID-19. Produced via immunoSEQ multiplex PCR; TCRdb's table is partial and in-frame only. The data show roughly 120,000 clones, with around nine tenths seen just once and about 4.5% held by the top ten. Source material: peripheral blood. Receptors were obtained from a man aged 40-55 years with acute or convalescent COVID-19.

This rearrangement joins TRBV4-2 to TRBJ1-6, with TRBD1 matching over 8 bases. This CDR3 is 16 amino acids long. Germline lookup yields CDR1 LGHNA and CDR2 YNFKEQ. V gave up 4 bases and J gave up 6 bases; unmatched junction bases: 8. CDR3 amino acids: CASSLPLTGVNSPLHF. The CDR3 DNA is TGTGCCAGCAGCCTTCCCCTGACAGGGGTTAATTCACCCCTCCACTTT.

The chain has TRBV10-3 and TRBJ2-7, with 7 bases aligning to TRBD2. The CDR3 runs 12 residues. With 9 bases clipped from V and 5 bases from J, the junction kept 7 bases outside the gene matches. Germline CDR1 is ENHRY and CDR2 is SYGVKD. CDR3: CAIGGVINEQYF. The DNA for the CDR3 is TGTGCCATTGGGGGGGTAATAAACGAGCAGTACTTC.

V gene TRBV27 combines with J gene TRBJ2-7, with 8 bases aligning to TRBD2. Germline V CDR1 and CDR2: MNHEY, SMNVEV (reference sequence). V gave up 7 bases and J gave up 1 base; unmatched junction bases: 9. The CDR3 has 15 residues. This chain's CDR3 is CASIGAGTRSYEQYF. CDR3 in DNA: TGTGCCAGCATAGGAGCCGGGACTAGATCCTACGAGCAGTACTTC.

The V gene is TRBV29-1, the J gene TRBJ2-4; TRBD2 matches 10 bases. The germline V gene has CDR1 SQVTM and CDR2 ANQGSEA. The CDR3 has 14 residues. V lost 6 bases and J lost 11; bases outside the gene matches: 13. CDR3 protein: CSVLAGGNFGVQYF. The CDR3 bases are TGCAGCGTCTTAGCGGGAGGAAACTTTGGGGTTCAGTACTTC.

As to this clone: The same CDR3 arises from other DNA sequences in this sample as well. This chain joins TRBV19 and TRBJ2-7, with D perhaps matching TRBD1 (6 bases). From germline, CDR1 is LNHDA and CDR2 SQIVND (reference sequence). Trimming took 3 bases from V and 2 from J, leaving 8 bases between them. This CDR3 has 13 amino acids. CDR3 in DNA: TGTGCCAGTAGTATCACAGGGACCTACGAGCAGTACTTC. Translated, it gives CASSITGTYEQYF. Based on the CDR3 plus reference TRBV19 and TRBJ2-7, the full variable domain is DGGITQSPKYLFRKEGQNVTLSCEQNLNHDAMYWYRQDPGQGLRLIYYSQIVNDFQKGDIAEGYSVSREKKESFPLTVTSAQKNPTAFYLCASSITGTYEQYFGPGTRLTVT.

The rearrangement joins TRBV7-2 to TRBJ1-1, with D perhaps TRBD1 (6 bases). V was trimmed by 1 base and J by 4 bases, leaving 10 bases between them. The CDR3 sequence is 14 residues long. Per the germline V gene, CDR1 is SGHTA and CDR2 is FQGNSA. DNA of the CDR3: TGTGCCAGCAGCTTAGACAGGGTGGGCACTGAAGCTTTCTTT. Translation gives CASSLDRVGTEAFF.

This chain connects TRBV7-9 to TRBJ1-1; D is unresolved. This CDR3 is 14 amino acids long. The germline gives CDR1 SEHNR, CDR2 FQNEAQ (reference sequence). V dropped 2 bases and J dropped 1 base, with 8 bases sitting between them. Here the CDR3 DNA reads TGTGCCAGCAGCTTAAGAAACGGGAACACTGAAGCTTTCTTT. Protein product: CASSLRNGNTEAFF.

V usage is TRBV9 and J usage is TRBJ1-1, with D unresolved. The V end was cut by 3 bases, the J end by 2 bases, with 17 bases between. Germline V lookup: CDR1 SGDLS, CDR2 YYNGEE. The CDR3 sequence is 16 residues long. The CDR3 DNA follows: TGTGCCAGCAGCGCGTCAACACGATGGCCAAACACTGAAGCTTTCTTT. Protein product: CASSASTRWPNTEAFF.

The chain has TRBV20-1 and TRBJ1-5; D is unresolved. The V and J ends lost 3 bases and 8 bases respectively, with 20 bases between them. Germline loops: CDR1 DFQATT, CDR2 SNEGSKA (reference sequence). The CDR3 covers 15 residues. The CDR3 loop reads CSASSSGSPGKPQHF. DNA of the CDR3: TGCAGTGCTAGTTCATCGGGGTCTCCGGGTAAGCCCCAGCATTTT.

The V gene is TRBV18, the J gene TRBJ1-2, with D hard to call. Looked up from germline, CDR1 is KGHSH and CDR2 is LQKENI. V lost 1 base to trimming and J lost 4 bases, with 10 bases between them. CDR3 length equals 14 residues. The CDR3 here is CASSPQTESYGYTF. The CDR3 DNA reads TGTGCCAGCTCACCACAAACCGAGTCCTATGGCTACACCTTC.

The V gene is TRBV5-1, the J gene TRBJ2-2; D is perhaps TRBD1 (5 bases). Trimming pared 0 bases from V and 1 base from J, leaving 7 bases between. CDR1 and CDR2 from the germline V gene are SGHRS and YFSETQ. This CDR3 has 15 residues. Written as DNA, the CDR3 is TGCGCCAGCAGCTTGGCCGGACAGAACACCGGGGAGCTGTTTTTT. Protein product: CASSLAGQNTGELFF.

This chain links TRBV5-4 with TRBJ1-1, with TRBD1 as a possible D gene (5 bases). In germline, CDR1 is SGHNT, CDR2 YYREEE (reference sequence). The CDR3 covers 15 residues. The V end was cut by 1 base, the J end by 3 bases, with 13 bases between. Here the CDR3 reads CASSLNPGRDTEAFF. The CDR3 nucleotides are TGTGCCAGCAGCTTGAACCCAGGGAGGGACACTGAAGCTTTCTTT.

In nucleotides, the CDR3 is TGTGCCAGCAGTGAATTACCCCTCGGCGGGATGGGGAACACCATATATTTT. Amino acid sequence: CASSELPLGGMGNTIYF. The rearrangement joins TRBV6-1 to TRBJ1-3; D is uncertain. Germline CDR1 is MNHNS and CDR2 is SASEGT. V was pared by 2 bases and J by 7 bases, with 21 bases between. The CDR3 totals 17 residues.

The rearrangement joins TRBV2 to TRBJ1-5; the D gene is possibly TRBD1 (6 bases). Trimming shortened V by 5 bases and J by 3 bases, and 11 bases separated the two germline ends. Germline values: CDR1 SNHLY, CDR2 FYNNEI. The CDR3 is 14 residues long. CDR3 residues: CASSPYRVNQPQHF. The CDR3 DNA reads TGTGCCAGCAGTCCGTACAGGGTCAATCAGCCCCAGCATTTT.

This clone came up a few times. The V call is TRBV5-1, the J call TRBJ2-1; 10 nucleotides align to TRBD1. The CDR3 is 14 residues long. CDR1 and CDR2 from the germline V gene are SGHRS and YFSETQ. The J segment lost 9 bases and the V segment lost 7 bases, leaving 10 bases of the junction unmatched. CDR3 sequence: CASHPGQGNSEQFF. CDR3 nucleotide sequence: TGCGCCAGCCACCCGGGACAGGGGAATAGTGAGCAGTTCTTC.

The V and J genes are TRBV19 and TRBJ1-3; 9 bases agree with TRBD1. This CDR3 comprises 14 residues. Germline values: CDR1 LNHDA, CDR2 SQIVND (reference sequence). V was pared by 5 bases and J by 8 bases, with 7 bases of the junction left unmatched. CDR3 sequence reads: CASSSRTGADTIYF. The CDR3 DNA reads as TGTGCCAGTAGTTCCCGGACAGGGGCGGACACCATATATTTT.

The CDR3: CASSLITGLNTEAFF. CDR3 bases: TGCGCCAGCAGCTTAATAACAGGGTTAAACACTGAAGCTTTCTTT. The V gene is TRBV5-1, the J gene TRBJ1-1, with D tentatively TRBD1 (6 bases). The CDR3 sequence is 15 residues long. The germline V and J ends were trimmed by 2 bases and 2 bases, with 13 bases remaining between them. The germline V gene has CDR1 SGHRS and CDR2 YFSETQ.

The rearrangement links TRBV2 to TRBJ1-5, with a tentative D call TRBD1 (6 bases). Trimming stripped 4 bases from V and 7 bases from J, with 11 bases between. The length of the CDR3 is 13 residues. The germline V gene encodes CDR1 SNHLY and CDR2 FYNNEI. The CDR3 DNA is TGTGCCAGCAGTGCAGGGGCAGGGCAGCCCCAGCATTTT. Translation gives CASSAGAGQPQHF.

The V call is TRBV30, the J call TRBJ1-1, with D possibly matching TRBD1 (5 bases). Trimming removed 3 bases from V and 1 base from J, with 15 bases in between. This CDR3 has 15 amino acids. Looked up from germline, CDR1 is GTSNPN and CDR2 is SVGIG (reference sequence). The CDR3 spells CAWRIHGGENTEAFF. DNA for the CDR3: TGTGCCTGGAGGATCCATGGAGGGGAGAACACTGAAGCTTTCTTT.

The chain is built from TRBV19 and TRBJ1-3; D call uncertain. V was pared by 7 bases and J by 0 bases, with 16 bases between. The CDR3 sequence is 16 residues long. Per the germline V gene, CDR1 is LNHDA and CDR2 is SQIVND (reference sequence). CDR3 DNA: TGTGCCAGTAACCATGTAGCCAGCGTCTCTGGAAACACCATATATTTT. Encoded protein: CASNHVASVSGNTIYF.

There are many counts of this clone. The sample carries other DNA sequences with the same CDR3. The chain employs TRBV30 and TRBJ1-5; a possible D gene is TRBD1 (6 bases). Trimming took 2 bases from V and 7 from J, leaving 15 bases between them. CDR3 length: 14 residues. In germline, CDR1 is GTSNPN, CDR2 SVGIG (reference sequence). CDR3 sequence reads: CAWSPGGAGQPQHF. As DNA, the CDR3 is TGTGCCTGGAGTCCGGGGGGGGCAGGGCAGCCCCAGCATTTT.

This chain links TRBV11-2 with TRBJ2-1, with TRBD1 matching 10 bases. Trimming at V came to 5 bases and at J to 8 bases, leaving 9 bases not matched to a gene. The germline CDR1 and CDR2 sequences are SGHAT and FQNNGV. The CDR3 loop spans 15 amino acids. The CDR3 loop reads CASSPDRGPTHEQFF. DNA for the CDR3: TGTGCCAGCAGCCCCGACAGGGGGCCGACGCATGAGCAGTTCTTC.

The chain recombines TRBV18 with TRBJ1-1; D remains unclear. The germline V gene encodes CDR1 KGHSH and CDR2 LQKENI. V was cut by 3 bases and J by 1 base, with 15 bases left in between. The CDR3 extends over 16 amino acids. The CDR3 region has the DNA TGTGCCAGCTCACCTGCTTTGGGTGGGAGGAACACTGAAGCTTTCTTT. Protein: CASSPALGGRNTEAFF.

V is TRBV15 and J is TRBJ1-5, with D unclear. The V and J ends lost 1 base and 1 base respectively, with 8 bases between them. Germline CDR1 is LNHNV and CDR2 is YYDKDF (reference sequence). This CDR3 is 15 amino acids long. This CDR3 reads CATSRVPQSNQPQHF. As DNA, the CDR3 is TGTGCCACCAGCAGAGTCCCACAGAGCAATCAGCCCCAGCATTTT.

This chain uses TRBV5-1 with TRBJ2-1, with D possibly matching TRBD2 (6 bases). The length of the CDR3 is 14 residues. Per germline, CDR1 SGHRS and CDR2 YFSETQ. The V end lost 2 bases, the J end lost 7 bases, and 13 bases lay between the germline ends. The CDR3 DNA reads as TGCGCCAGCAGCTTAGCGGGTGGGGCAAATGAGCAGTTCTTC. Its protein product is CASSLAGGANEQFF.

This clone was seen more than once but under ten times. This rearrangement joins TRBV7-8 to TRBJ1-2, with D possibly matching TRBD1 (5 bases). Trimming pared 5 bases from V and 2 bases from J, leaving 15 bases between. The germline CDR1 and CDR2 sequences are SGHVS and FQNEAQ. CDR3 length: 15 residues. The CDR3 region has the DNA TGTGCCAGCAGCAAACGGACCGGGGGGAACTATGGCTACACCTTC. Protein: CASSKRTGGNYGYTF.

The chain uses TRBV20-1 and TRBJ2-7, with 8 bases that match TRBD2. The CDR3 has 15 residues. Losses at the gene ends were 3 bases for V and 0 bases for J; bases not matched to a gene: 7. Germline CDR1 is DFQATT and CDR2 is SNEGSKA (reference sequence). CDR3 sequence (DNA): TGCAGTGCTAGTCTGCTAGCGGGTATCTCCTACGAGCAGTACTTC. It is translated as CSASLLAGISYEQYF.